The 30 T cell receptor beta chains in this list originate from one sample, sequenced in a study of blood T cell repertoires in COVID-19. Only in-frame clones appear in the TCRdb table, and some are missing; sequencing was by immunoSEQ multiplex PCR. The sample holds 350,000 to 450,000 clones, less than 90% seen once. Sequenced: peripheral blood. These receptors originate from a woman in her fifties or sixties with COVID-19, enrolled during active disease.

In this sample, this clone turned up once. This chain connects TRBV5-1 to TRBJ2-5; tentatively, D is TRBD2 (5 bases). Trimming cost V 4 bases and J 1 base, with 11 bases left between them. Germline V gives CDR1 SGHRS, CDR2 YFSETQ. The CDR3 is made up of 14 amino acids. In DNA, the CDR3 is TGCGCCAGCAGCCCACTAGATCTCCAAGAGACCCAGTACTTC. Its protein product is CASSPLDLQETQYF.

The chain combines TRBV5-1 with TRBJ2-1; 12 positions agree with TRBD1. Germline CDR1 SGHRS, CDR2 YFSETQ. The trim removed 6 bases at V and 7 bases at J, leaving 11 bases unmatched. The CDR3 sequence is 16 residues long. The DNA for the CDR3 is TGCGCCAGCACCTGGGGGACAGGGGGCGGGAGGAATGAGCAGTTCTTC. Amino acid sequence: CASTWGTGGGRNEQFF.

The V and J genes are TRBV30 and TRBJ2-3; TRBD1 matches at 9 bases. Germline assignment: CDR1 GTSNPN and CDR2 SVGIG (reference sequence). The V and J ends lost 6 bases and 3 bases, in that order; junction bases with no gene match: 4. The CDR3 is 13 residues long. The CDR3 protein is CACHRGRTDTQYF. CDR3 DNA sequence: TGTGCCTGTCACAGGGGGCGAACAGATACGCAGTATTTT.

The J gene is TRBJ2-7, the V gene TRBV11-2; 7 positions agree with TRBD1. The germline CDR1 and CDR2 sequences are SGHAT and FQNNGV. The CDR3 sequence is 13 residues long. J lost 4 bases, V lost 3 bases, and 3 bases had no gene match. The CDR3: CASSFGQAYEQYF. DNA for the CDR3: TGTGCCAGCAGCTTTGGACAGGCTTACGAGCAGTACTTC.

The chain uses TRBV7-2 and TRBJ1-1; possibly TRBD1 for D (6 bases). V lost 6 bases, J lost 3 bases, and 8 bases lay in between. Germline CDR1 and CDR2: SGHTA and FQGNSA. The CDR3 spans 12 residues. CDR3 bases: TGTGCCAGCAGTACAGGGTACACTGAAGCTTTCTTT. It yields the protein CASSTGYTEAFF.

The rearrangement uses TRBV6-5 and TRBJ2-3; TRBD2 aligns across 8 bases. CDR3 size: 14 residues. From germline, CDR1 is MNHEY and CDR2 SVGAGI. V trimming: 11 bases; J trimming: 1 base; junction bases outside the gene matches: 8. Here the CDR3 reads CACAGGLRTDTQYF. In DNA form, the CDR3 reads TGTGCCTGCGCGGGGGGCTTACGCACAGATACGCAGTATTTT.

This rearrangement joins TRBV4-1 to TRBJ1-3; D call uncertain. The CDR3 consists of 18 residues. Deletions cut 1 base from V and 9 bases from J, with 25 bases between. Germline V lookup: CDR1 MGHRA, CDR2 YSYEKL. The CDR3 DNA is TGCGCCAGCAGCCAAGGGTCGATCGGGGAGCAGTCCCCGGGCACCATATATTTT. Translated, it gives CASSQGSIGEQSPGTIYF.

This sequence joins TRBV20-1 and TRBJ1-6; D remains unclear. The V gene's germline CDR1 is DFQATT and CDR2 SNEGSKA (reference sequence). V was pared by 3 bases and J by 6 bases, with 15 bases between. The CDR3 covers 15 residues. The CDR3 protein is CSASYLRALNSPLHF. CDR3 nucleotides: TGCAGTGCTAGTTACCTCCGAGCCCTTAATTCACCCCTCCACTTT.

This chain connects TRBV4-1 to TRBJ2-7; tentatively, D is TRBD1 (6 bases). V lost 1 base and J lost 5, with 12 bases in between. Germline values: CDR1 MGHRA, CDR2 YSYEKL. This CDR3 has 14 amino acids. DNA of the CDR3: TGCGCCAGCAGCCAAGTCGTGGGGGCTAACGAGCAGTACTTC. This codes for CASSQVVGANEQYF.

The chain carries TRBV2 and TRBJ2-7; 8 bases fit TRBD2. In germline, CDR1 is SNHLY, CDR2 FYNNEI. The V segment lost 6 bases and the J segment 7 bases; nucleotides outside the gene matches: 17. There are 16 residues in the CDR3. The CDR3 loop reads CASRAGGLLPLWEQYF. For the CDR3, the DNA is TGTGCCAGCAGGGCGGGGGGTCTCTTGCCTCTCTGGGAGCAGTACTTC.

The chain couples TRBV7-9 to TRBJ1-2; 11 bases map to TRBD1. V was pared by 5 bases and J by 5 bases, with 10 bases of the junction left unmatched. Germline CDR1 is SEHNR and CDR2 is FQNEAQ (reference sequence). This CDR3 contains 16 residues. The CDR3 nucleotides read TGTGCCAGCAGCCCCCCGAGGACAGGGGGCGGTTATGGCTACACCTTC. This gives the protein CASSPPRTGGGYGYTF.

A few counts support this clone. This chain's CDR3 is CSVGIGVNEKLFF. CDR3 nucleotide sequence: TGCAGCGTTGGTATCGGTGTTAATGAAAAACTGTTTTTT. The chain is built from TRBV29-1 and TRBJ1-4; no firm D call. Germline V CDR1 and CDR2: SQVTM, ANQGSEA. Trimming cost V 4 bases and J 4 bases, with 10 bases left between them. CDR3 size: 13 residues. The whole variable domain, filled in from reference TRBV29-1 and TRBJ1-4, reads SAVISQKPSRDICQRGTSLTIQCQVDSQVTMMFWYRQQPGQSLTLIATANQGSEATYESGFVIDKFPISRPNLTFSTLTVSNMSPEDSSIYLCSVGIGVNEKLFFGSGTQLSVL.

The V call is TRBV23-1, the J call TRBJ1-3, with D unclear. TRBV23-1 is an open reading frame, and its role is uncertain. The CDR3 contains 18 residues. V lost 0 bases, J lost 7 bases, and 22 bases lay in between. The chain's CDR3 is CASSQSLLKQLFCNTIYF. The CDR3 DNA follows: TGCGCCAGCAGTCAATCCCTACTTAAACAGCTCTTTTGCAACACCATATATTTT.

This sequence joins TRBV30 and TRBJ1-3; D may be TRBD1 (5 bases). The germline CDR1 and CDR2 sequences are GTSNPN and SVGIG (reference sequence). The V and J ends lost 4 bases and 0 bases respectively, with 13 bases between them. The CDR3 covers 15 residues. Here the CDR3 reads CAWTIWGYSGNTIYF. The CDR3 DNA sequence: TGTGCCTGGACCATCTGGGGCTACTCTGGAAACACCATATATTTT.

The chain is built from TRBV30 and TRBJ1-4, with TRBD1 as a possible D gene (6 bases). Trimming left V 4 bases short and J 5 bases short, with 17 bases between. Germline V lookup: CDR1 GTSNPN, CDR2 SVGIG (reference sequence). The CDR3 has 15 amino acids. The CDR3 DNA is TGTGCCTGGACGATGTCACAGGGAGGGAATGAAAAACTGTTTTTT. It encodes CAWTMSQGGNEKLFF.

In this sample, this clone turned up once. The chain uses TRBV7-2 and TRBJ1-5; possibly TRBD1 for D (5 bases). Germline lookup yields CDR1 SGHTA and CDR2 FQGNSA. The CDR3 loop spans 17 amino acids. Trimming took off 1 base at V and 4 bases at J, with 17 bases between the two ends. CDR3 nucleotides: TGTGCCAGCAGCTTAGAATCCCTACCGACAGCTAATCAGCCCCAGCATTTT. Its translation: CASSLESLPTANQPQHF. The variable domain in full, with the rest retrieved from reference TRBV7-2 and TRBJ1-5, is GAGVSQSPSNKVTEKGKDVELRCDPISGHTALYWYRQSLGQGLEFLIYFQGNSAPDKSGLPSDRFSAERTGGSVSTLTIQRTQQEDSAVYLCASSLESLPTANQPQHFGDGTRLSIL.

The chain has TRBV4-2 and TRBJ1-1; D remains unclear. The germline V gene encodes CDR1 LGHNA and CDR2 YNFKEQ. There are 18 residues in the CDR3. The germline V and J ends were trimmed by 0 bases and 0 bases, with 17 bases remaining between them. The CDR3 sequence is CASSQDGGSHSMNTEAFF. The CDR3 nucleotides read TGTGCCAGCAGCCAAGATGGAGGCAGTCACTCCATGAACACTGAAGCTTTCTTT.

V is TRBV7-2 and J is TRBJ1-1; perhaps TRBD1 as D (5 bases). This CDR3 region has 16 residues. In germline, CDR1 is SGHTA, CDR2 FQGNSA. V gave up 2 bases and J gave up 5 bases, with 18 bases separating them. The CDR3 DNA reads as TGTGCCAGCAGCTTACGTCCCGGACAATGGGGTACTGAAGCTTTCTTT. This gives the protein CASSLRPGQWGTEAFF.

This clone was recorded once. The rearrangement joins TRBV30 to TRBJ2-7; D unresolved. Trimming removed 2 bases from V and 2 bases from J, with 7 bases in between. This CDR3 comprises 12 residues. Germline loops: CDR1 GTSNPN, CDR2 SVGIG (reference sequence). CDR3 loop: CAWSSQPYEQYF. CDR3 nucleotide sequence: TGTGCCTGGAGTAGCCAACCCTACGAGCAGTACTTC.

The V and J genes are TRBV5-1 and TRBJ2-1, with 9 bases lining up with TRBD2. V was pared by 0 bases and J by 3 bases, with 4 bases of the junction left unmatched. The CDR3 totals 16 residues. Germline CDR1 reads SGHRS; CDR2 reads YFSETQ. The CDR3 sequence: CASSLAPSGVYNEQFF. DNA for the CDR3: TGCGCCAGCAGCTTGGCCCCTAGCGGGGTCTACAATGAGCAGTTCTTC.

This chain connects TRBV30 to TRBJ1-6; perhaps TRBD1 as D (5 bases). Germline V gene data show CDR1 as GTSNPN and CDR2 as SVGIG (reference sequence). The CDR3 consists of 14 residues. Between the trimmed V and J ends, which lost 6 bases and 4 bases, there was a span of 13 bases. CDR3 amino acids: CACSRTPYNSPLHF. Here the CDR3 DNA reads TGTGCCTGTTCGAGGACACCTTATAATTCACCCCTCCACTTT.

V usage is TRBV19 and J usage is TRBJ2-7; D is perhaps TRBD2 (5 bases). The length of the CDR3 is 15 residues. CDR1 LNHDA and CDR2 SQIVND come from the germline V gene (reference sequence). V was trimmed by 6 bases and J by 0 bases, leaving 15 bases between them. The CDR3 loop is CASSAMAGPSYEQYF. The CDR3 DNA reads TGTGCCAGTAGCGCGATGGCGGGTCCCTCCTACGAGCAGTACTTC.

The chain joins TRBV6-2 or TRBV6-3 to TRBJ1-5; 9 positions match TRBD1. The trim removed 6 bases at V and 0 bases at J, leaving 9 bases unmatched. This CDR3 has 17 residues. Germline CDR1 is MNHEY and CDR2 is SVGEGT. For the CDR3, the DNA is TGTGCCAGCAGCACGGACAGGGGCGACTATAGCAATCAGCCCCAGCATTTT. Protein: CASSTDRGDYSNQPQHF.

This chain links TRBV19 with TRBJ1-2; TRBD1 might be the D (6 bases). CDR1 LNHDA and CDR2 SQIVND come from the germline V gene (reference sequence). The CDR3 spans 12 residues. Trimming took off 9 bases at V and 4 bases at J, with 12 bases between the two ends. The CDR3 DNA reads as TGTGCCAGCGCGCAGGGGTTCTATGGCTACACCTTC. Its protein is CASAQGFYGYTF.

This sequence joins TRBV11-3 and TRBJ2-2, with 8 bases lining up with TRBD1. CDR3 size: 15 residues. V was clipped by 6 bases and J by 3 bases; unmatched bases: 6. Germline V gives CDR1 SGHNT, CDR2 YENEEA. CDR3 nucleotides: TGTGCCAGCAGTTCAGGGGGCAGGGACACCGGGGAGCTGTTTTTT. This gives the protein CASSSGGRDTGELFF.

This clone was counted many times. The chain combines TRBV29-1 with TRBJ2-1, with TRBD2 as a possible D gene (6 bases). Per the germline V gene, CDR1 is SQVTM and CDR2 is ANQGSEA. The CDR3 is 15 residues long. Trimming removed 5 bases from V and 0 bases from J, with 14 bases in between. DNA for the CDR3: TGCAGCGTTATGGGCGGGGAGGTCTCCTACAATGAGCAGTTCTTC. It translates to CSVMGGEVSYNEQFF.

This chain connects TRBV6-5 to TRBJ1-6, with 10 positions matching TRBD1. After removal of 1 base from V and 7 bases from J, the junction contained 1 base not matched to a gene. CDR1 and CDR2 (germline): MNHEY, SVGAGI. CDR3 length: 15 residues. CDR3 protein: CASSYWGQGNSPLHF. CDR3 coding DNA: TGTGCCAGCAGTTACTGGGGACAGGGGAATTCACCCCTCCACTTT.

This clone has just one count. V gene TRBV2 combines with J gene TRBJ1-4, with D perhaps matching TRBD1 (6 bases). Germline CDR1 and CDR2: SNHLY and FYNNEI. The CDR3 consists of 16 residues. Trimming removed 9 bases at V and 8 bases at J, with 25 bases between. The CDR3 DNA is TGTGCCAGTGACACCGGGACAACTATCGTAACAGAAAAACTGTTTTTT. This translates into CASDTGTTIVTEKLFF.

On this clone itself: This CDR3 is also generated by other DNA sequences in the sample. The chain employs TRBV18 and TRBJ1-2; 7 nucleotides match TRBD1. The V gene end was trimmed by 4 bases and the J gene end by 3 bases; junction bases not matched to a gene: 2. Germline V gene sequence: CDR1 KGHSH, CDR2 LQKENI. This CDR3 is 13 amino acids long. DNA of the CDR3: TGTGCCAGCTCACTTGACAGGGACTATGGCTACACCTTC. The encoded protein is CASSLDRDYGYTF.

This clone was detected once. The CDR3 DNA reads TGTGCCAGCAGGGGGCGGGGGGGCGAAGAGACCCAGTACTTC. This codes for CASRGRGGEETQYF. The gene calls are TRBV9 and TRBJ2-5; 9 bases align to TRBD2. Trimming at V came to 5 bases and at J to 3 bases, leaving 5 bases not matched to a gene. This CDR3 region has 14 residues. Germline CDR1 is SGDLS and CDR2 is YYNGEE.